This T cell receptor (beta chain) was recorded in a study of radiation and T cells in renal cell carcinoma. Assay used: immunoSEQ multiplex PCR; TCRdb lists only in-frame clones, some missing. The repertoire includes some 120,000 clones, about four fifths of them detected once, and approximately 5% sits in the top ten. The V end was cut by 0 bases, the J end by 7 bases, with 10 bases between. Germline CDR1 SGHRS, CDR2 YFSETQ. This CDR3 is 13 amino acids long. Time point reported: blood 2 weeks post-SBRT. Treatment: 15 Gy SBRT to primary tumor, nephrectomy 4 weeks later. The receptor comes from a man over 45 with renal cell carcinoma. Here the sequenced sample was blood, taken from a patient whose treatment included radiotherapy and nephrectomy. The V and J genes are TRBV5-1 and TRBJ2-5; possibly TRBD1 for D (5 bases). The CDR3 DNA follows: TGCGCCAGCAGCTTGGATGGCCAGGGGACCCAGTACTTC. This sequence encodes CASSLDGQGTQYF. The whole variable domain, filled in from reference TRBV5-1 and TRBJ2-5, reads KAGVTQTPRYLIKTRGQQVTLSCSPISGHRSVSWYQQTPGQGLQFLFEYFSETQRNKGNFPGRFSGRQFSNSRSEMNVSTLELGDSALYLCASSLDGQGTQYFGPGTRLLVL.